The clone carrying this TCR beta chain was seen a few times. Its antigen is unknown. Trimming cost V 2 bases and J 4 bases, with 11 bases left between them. There are 14 residues in the CDR3. Germline CDR1 and CDR2: MNHEY and SVGAGI. Overall study findings and caveats: The larger-cohort validation was restricted to a single TCR beta V-J rearrangement rather than whole repertoires. Tumor memory CD4+ T cell TCR gene usage clustered with blood and lymph node memory CD4+ cells and lymph node naive CD4+ cells.

Constant-region reverse primers amplified full-length variable regions, followed by semi-nested Nested Universal Primer A PCR. TCRdb processed the 5' RACE reads anew with MiXCR; each CDR3 protein has one entry. The sample shows 60,000 to 65,000 distinct CDR3 sequences, approximately 23% of them seen only once. V usage is TRBV6-5 and J usage is TRBJ1-2; D ambiguous. What was sequenced was memory CD4+ T cells sorted from a lymph node. This sample's subset: memory CD4+ T cells, CD4+CD45RO+CD25-. The clonotype originates from a female donor with breast cancer. The CDR3 DNA reads TGTGCCAGCAGTTACCTCAGGATCCCCTATGGCTACACCTTC. It yields the protein CASSYLRIPYGYTF.